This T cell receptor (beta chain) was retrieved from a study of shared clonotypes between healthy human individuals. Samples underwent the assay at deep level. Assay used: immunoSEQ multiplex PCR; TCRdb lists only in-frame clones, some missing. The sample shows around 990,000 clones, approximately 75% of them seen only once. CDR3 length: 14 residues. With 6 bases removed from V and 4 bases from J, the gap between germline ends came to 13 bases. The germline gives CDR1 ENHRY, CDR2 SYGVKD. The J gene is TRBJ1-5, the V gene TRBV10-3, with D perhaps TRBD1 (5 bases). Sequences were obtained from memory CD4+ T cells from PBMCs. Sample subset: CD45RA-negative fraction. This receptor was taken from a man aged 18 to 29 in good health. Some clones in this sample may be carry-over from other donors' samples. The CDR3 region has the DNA TGTGCCATCAGGGACAACGGGATTAATCAGCCCCAGCATTTT. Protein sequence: CAIRDNGINQPQHF.